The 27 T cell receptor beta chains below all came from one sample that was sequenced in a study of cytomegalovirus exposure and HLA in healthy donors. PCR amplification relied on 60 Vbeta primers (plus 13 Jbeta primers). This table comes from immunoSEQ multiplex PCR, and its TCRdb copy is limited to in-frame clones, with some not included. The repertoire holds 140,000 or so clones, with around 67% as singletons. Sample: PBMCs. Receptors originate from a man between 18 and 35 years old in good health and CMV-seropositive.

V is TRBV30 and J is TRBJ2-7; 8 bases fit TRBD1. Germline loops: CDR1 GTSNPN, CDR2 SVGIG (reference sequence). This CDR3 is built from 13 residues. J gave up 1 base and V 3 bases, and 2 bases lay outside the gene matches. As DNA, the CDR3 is TGTGCCTGGAGCCGGACAGGGTCCTACGAGCAGTACTTC. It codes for CAWSRTGSYEQYF. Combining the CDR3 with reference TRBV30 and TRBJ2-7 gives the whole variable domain SQTIHQWPATLVQPVGSPLSLECTVEGTSNPNLYWYRQAAGRGLQLLFYSVGIGQISSEVPQNLSASRPQDRQFILSSKKLLLSDSGFYLCAWSRTGSYEQYFGPGTRLTVT.

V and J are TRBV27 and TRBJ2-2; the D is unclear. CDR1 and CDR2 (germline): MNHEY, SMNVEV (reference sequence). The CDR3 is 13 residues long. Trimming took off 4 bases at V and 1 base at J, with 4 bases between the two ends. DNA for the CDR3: TGTGCCAGCAGTTCACAGAACACCGGGGAGCTGTTTTTT. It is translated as CASSSQNTGELFF.

CDR3 protein: CASSITGGTTDTQYF. CDR3 coding DNA: TGTGCCAGCAGTATTACAGGGGGGACCACAGATACGCAGTATTTT. V is TRBV6-6 and J is TRBJ2-3, with 8 bases aligning to TRBD1. Trimming took 5 bases from V and 2 from J; bases not matched to a gene: 6. This CDR3 region has 15 residues. Germline loops: CDR1 MNHNY, CDR2 SVGAGI (reference sequence).

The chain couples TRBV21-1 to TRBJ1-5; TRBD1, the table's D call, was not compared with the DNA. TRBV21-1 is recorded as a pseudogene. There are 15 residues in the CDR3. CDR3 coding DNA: TGTGCCAGCAGCACGAACGGACAGGGCGGACAGCCCCAGCATTTT. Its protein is CASSTNGQGGQPQHF.

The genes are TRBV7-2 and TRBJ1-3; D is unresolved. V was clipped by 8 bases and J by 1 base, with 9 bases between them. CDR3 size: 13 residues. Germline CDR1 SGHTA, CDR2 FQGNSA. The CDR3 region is CASGLASGNTIYF. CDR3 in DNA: TGTGCCAGCGGCCTTGCATCTGGAAACACCATATATTTT.

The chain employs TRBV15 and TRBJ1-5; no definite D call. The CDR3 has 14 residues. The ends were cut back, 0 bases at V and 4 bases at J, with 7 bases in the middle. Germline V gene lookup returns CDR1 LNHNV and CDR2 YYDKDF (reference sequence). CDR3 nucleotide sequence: TGTGCCACCAGCAGAGACAGAAAAAATCAGCCCCAGCATTTT. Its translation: CATSRDRKNQPQHF.

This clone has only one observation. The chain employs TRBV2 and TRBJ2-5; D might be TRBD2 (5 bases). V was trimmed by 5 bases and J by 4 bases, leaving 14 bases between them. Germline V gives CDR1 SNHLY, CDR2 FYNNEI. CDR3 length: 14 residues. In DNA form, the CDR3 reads TGTGCCAGCAGTCCAGGTCTAGCAGGAGAGACCCAGTACTTC. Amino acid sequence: CASSPGLAGETQYF.

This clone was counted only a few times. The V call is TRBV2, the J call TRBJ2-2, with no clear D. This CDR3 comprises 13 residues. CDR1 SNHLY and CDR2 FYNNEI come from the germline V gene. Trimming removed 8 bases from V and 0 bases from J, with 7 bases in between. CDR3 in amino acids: CASGQSNTGELFF. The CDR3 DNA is TGTGCCAGCGGGCAGTCGAACACCGGGGAGCTGTTTTTT.

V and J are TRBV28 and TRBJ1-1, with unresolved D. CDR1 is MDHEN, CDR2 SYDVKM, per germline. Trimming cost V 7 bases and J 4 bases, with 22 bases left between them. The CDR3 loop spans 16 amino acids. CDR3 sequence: CASTYRVDGRVTEAFF. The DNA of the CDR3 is TGTGCCAGCACTTACCGGGTCGACGGCCGGGTCACTGAAGCTTTCTTT.

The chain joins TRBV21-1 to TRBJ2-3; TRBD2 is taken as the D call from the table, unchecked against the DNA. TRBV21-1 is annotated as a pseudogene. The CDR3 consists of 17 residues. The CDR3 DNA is TGTGCCAGCAGCAAAGCCCCTAAGTTTTTTAACACAGATACGCAGTATTTT. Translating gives CASSKAPKFFNTDTQYF.

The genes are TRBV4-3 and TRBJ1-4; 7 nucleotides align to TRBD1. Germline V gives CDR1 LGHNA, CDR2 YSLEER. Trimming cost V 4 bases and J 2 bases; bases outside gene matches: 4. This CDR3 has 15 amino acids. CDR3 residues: CASSPRTGTNEKLFF. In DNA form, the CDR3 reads TGCGCCAGCAGCCCTAGGACAGGCACTAATGAAAAACTGTTTTTT.

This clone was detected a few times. CDR3 sequence: CASSSSTGSQPQHF. In nucleotides, the CDR3 is TGCGCCAGCAGTTCCTCGACAGGGAGTCAGCCCCAGCATTTT. V and J are TRBV10-2 and TRBJ1-5, with TRBD1 matching 7 bases. V trimming: 5 bases; J trimming: 6 bases; junction bases outside the gene matches: 7. The CDR3 spans 14 residues. Germline values: CDR1 WSHSY, CDR2 SAAADI.

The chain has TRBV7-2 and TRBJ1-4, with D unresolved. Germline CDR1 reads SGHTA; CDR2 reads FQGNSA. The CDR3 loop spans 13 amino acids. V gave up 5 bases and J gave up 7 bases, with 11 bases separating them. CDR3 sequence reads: CASSVSVTEKLFF. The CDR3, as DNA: TGTGCCAGCAGCGTTAGCGTAACTGAAAAACTGTTTTTT. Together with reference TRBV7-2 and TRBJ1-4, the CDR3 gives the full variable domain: GAGVSQSPSNKVTEKGKDVELRCDPISGHTALYWYRQSLGQGLEFLIYFQGNSAPDKSGLPSDRFSAERTGGSVSTLTIQRTQQEDSAVYLCASSVSVTEKLFFGSGTQLSVL.

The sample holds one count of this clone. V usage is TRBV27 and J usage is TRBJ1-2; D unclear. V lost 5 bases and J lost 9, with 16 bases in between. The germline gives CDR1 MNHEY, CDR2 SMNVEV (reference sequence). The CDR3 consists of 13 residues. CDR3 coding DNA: TGTGCCAGCAGTCCCGGGGAGGTCTACAGCTACACCTTC. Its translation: CASSPGEVYSYTF.

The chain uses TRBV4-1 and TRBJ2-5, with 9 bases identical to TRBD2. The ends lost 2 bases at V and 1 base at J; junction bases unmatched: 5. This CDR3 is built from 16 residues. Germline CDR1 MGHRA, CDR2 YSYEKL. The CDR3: CASSQRSGGIQETQYF. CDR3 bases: TGCGCCAGCAGCCAACGAAGCGGGGGGATCCAAGAGACCCAGTACTTC.

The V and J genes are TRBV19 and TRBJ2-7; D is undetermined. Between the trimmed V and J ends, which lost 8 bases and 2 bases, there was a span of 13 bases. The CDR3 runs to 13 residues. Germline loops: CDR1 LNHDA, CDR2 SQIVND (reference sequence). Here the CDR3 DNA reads TGTGCCAGTGGAGAGGCCCTACCCTACGAGCAGTACTTC. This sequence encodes CASGEALPYEQYF.

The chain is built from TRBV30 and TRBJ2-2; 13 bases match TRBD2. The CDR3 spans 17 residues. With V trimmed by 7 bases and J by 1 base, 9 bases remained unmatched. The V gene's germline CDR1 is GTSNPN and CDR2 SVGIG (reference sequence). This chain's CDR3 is CASTSGRPRGNTGELFF. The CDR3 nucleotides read TGTGCCTCGACTAGCGGGAGGCCACGGGGGAACACCGGGGAGCTGTTTTTT. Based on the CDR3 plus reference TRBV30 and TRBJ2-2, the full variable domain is SQTIHQWPATLVQPVGSPLSLECTVEGTSNPNLYWYRQAAGRGLQLLFYSVGIGQISSEVPQNLSASRPQDRQFILSSKKLLLSDSGFYLCASTSGRPRGNTGELFFGEGSRLTVL.

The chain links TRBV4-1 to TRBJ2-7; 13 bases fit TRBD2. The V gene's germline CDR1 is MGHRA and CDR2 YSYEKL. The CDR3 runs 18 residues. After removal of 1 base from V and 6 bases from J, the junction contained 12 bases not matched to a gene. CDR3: CASSQGLGLAGDHLEQYF. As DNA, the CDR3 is TGCGCCAGCAGCCAAGGCTTAGGACTAGCGGGGGACCATCTCGAGCAGTACTTC.

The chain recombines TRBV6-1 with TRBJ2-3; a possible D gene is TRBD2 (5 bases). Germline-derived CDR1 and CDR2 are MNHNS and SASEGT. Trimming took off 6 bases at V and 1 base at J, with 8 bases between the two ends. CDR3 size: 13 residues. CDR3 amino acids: CASRERGTDTQYF. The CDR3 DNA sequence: TGTGCCAGCAGGGAGAGGGGCACAGATACGCAGTATTTT.

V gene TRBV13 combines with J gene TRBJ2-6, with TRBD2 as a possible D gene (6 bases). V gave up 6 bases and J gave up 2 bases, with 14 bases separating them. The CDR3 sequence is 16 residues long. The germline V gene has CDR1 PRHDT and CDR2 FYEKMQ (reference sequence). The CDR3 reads CASRGRTGAGANVLTF. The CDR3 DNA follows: TGTGCCAGCAGGGGCCGGACGGGGGCTGGGGCCAACGTCCTGACTTTC.

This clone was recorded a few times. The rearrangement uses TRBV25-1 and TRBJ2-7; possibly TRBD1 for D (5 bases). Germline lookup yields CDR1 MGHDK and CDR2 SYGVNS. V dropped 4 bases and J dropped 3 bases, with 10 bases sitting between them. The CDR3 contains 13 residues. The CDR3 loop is CASSGQGGYEQYF. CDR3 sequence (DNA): TGTGCCAGCAGTGGTCAGGGTGGCTACGAGCAGTACTTC.

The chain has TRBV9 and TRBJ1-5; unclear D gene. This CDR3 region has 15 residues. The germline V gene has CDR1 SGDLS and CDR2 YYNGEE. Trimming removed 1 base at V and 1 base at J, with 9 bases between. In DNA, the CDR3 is TGTGCCAGCAGCGTACTGCCCGGGAGCAATCAGCCCCAGCATTTT. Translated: CASSVLPGSNQPQHF.

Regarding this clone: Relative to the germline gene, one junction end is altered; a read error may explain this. The CDR3 bases are TGTGCCAGCAGCCGAAAGCGGGGGGAGTACAATGGGCAGTTCTTC. Protein: CASSRKRGEYNGQFF. This chain joins TRBV4-2 and TRBJ2-1, with 9 positions matching TRBD2. CDR1 and CDR2 from the germline V gene are LGHNA and YNFKEQ. The CDR3 length is 15 residues.

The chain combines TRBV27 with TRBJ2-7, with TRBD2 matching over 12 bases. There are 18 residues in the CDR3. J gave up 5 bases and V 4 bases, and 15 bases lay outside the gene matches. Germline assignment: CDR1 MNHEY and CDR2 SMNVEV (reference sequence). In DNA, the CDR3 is TGTGCCAGCAGTTCTCTAGCGGGGGGGTCGCCTTTCCTGGACGAGCAGTACTTC. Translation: CASSSLAGGSPFLDEQYF.

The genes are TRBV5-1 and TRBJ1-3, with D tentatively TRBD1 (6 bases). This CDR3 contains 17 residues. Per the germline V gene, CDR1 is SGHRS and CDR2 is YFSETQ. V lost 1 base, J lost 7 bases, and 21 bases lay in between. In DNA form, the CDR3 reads TGCGCCAGCAGCTTGACCAAATCAGGGGTCGGAGAGAACACCATATATTTT. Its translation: CASSLTKSGVGENTIYF.

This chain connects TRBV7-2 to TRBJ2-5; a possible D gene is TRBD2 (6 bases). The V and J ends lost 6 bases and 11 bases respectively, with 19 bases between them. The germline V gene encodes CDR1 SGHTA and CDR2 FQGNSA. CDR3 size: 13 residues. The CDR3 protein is CASSPAVPGEQYF. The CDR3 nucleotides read TGTGCCAGCAGTCCAGCCGTGCCGGGGGAGCAGTACTTC.

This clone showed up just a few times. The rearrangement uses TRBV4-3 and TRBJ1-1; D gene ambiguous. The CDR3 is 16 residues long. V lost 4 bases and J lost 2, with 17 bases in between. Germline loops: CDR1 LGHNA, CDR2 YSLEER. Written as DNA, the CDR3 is TGCGCCAGCAGCCGAGGGCTCAGTAGATCTAACACTGAAGCTTTCTTT. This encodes CASSRGLSRSNTEAFF.